These 28 T cell receptor beta chains originate from one sample sequenced in a study of response to subunit inactivated influenza vaccine. TCRdb reprocessed the RT-PCR reads via MiXCR and lists one record per CDR3 protein. The table records some 800,000 distinct CDR3 sequences, less than 25% of them present only once. The source material was PBMCs from blood, sampled 4 to 6 days after vaccination. These receptors originate from a man in his fifties or sixties who received an inactivated influenza vaccine.

This clonotype has a count of ten or more. The CDR3 DNA sequence: TGTGCCAGCAGTTACTCAGGAGGCCTATTCGACCAAGAGACCCAGTACTTC. Translation: CASSYSGGLFDQETQYF. The genes are TRBV6-5 and TRBJ2-5; TRBD2 is a possible D gene (5 bases). With 0 bases removed from V and 0 bases from J, the gap between germline ends came to 14 bases. This CDR3 comprises 17 residues. Germline CDR1 and CDR2: MNHEY and SVGAGI.

The chain employs TRBV11-2 and TRBJ2-3; 12 bases are shared with TRBD2. Germline assignment: CDR1 SGHAT and CDR2 FQNNGV. The CDR3 spans 19 residues. Trimming at V came to 3 bases and at J to 0 bases, leaving 10 bases not matched to a gene. The CDR3 reads CASSFRRLAGASSTDTQYF. The CDR3 nucleotides read TGTGCCAGCAGCTTTCGAAGACTAGCGGGGGCCTCTAGCACAGATACGCAGTATTTT.

The sample holds a few counts of this clonotype. The chain uses TRBV12-3 or TRBV12-4 and TRBJ2-3; D call uncertain. The CDR3 is made up of 15 amino acids. V lost 1 base and J lost 7, with 15 bases in between. CDR3 loop: CASSLGTVERNTQYF. CDR3 sequence (DNA): TGTGCCAGCAGTTTAGGGACGGTAGAAAGAAATACGCAGTATTTT.

The gene calls are TRBV3-1 and TRBJ1-6; D call uncertain. The length of the CDR3 is 15 residues. Trimming removed 4 bases at V and 8 bases at J, with 15 bases between. Germline CDR1 LGHDT, CDR2 YNNKEL (reference sequence). The CDR3 DNA reads TGTGCCAGCAGCCCCAGCAGGCGAGGAGATTCACCCCTCCACTTT. Its translation: CASSPSRRGDSPLHF.

The genes are TRBV7-2 and TRBJ2-7; 7 bases align to TRBD2. The length of the CDR3 is 15 residues. The V gene end was trimmed by 4 bases and the J gene end by 4 bases; junction bases not matched to a gene: 10. Germline loops: CDR1 SGHTA, CDR2 FQGNSA. For the CDR3, the DNA is TGTGCCAGCAGCTCTGGCGGGGGTTCCCTATACGAGCAGTACTTC. Encoded protein: CASSSGGGSLYEQYF.

This clonotype was detected a few times. This chain uses TRBV5-5 with TRBJ2-3; a possible D gene is TRBD2 (6 bases). The CDR3 spans 15 residues. From germline, CDR1 is SGHKS and CDR2 YYEKEE (reference sequence). Trimming took off 3 bases at V and 3 bases at J, with 14 bases between the two ends. CDR3: CASSYERATTDTQYF. CDR3 bases: TGTGCCAGCAGCTACGAGCGGGCTACGACAGATACGCAGTATTTT.

The chain employs TRBV20-1 and TRBJ2-5, with D uncertain. There are 13 residues in the CDR3. V was shortened by 5 bases and J by 7 bases, with 17 bases between the two germline ends. Germline-derived CDR1 and CDR2 are DFQATT and SNEGSKA (reference sequence). CDR3 DNA: TGCAGTGCTTGGGATTCAAGTATCAGGACCCAGTACTTC. Its protein is CSAWDSSIRTQYF.

This clonotype was picked up many times. This chain uses TRBV10-3 with TRBJ2-1, with TRBD1 identical over 9 bases. The length of the CDR3 is 13 residues. Per the germline V gene, CDR1 is ENHRY and CDR2 is SYGVKD. Trimming took 6 bases from V and 7 from J; bases not matched to a gene: 4. CDR3 protein: CAISGQGSNEQFF. The CDR3 DNA follows: TGTGCCATCAGCGGACAGGGGTCGAATGAGCAGTTCTTC.

This clonotype was detected a few times. This rearrangement joins TRBV4-2 to TRBJ2-3; the match to TRBD2 covers 8 bases. J was trimmed by 0 bases and V by 5 bases; bases with no gene match: 7. The CDR3 covers 16 residues. Germline CDR1 is LGHNA and CDR2 is YNFKEQ. The CDR3 DNA reads as TGTGCCAGCAGCAGTCGAGCGGGGGTAAGCACAGATACGCAGTATTTT. Its translation is CASSSRAGVSTDTQYF.

The table lists this clonotype with a few counts. CDR3 amino acids: CASSLGVGRTKNIQYF. CDR3 nucleotides: TGTGCCAGCAGCTTAGGAGTGGGTCGGACCAAAAACATTCAGTACTTC. The chain employs TRBV7-8 and TRBJ2-4; D unclear. Germline values: CDR1 SGHVS, CDR2 FQNEAQ. Trimming removed 1 base from V and 2 bases from J, with 12 bases in between. This CDR3 spans 16 amino acids.

This chain joins TRBV6-2 or TRBV6-3 and TRBJ1-1, with D unresolved. V was shortened by 8 bases and J by 8 bases, with 9 bases between the two germline ends. The CDR3 has 10 residues. The germline V gene has CDR1 MNHEY and CDR2 SVGEGT. CDR3 amino acids: CASGQWEAFF. The CDR3 bases are TGTGCCAGCGGCCAATGGGAAGCTTTCTTT.

This clonotype occurred a few times. V usage is TRBV7-7 and J usage is TRBJ2-1, with D unclear. V lost 4 bases, J lost 8 bases, and 12 bases lay in between. Looked up from germline, CDR1 is SSHAT and CDR2 is FNYEAQ (reference sequence). CDR3 length: 13 residues. CDR3 in DNA: TGTGCCAGCAGCTCTCGCTTGAATGATGAGCAGTTCTTC. It is translated as CASSSRLNDEQFF.

A few counts support this clonotype. This CDR3 is CASSLNRVSNEQYF. The DNA of the CDR3 is TGTGCCAGCAGCCTAAACAGGGTATCCAACGAGCAGTACTTC. The chain couples TRBV7-2 to TRBJ2-7, with D perhaps TRBD1 (6 bases). V lost 5 bases and J 5 bases, leaving 16 bases between the germline ends. Germline loops: CDR1 SGHTA, CDR2 FQGNSA. This CDR3 is built from 14 residues.

In this sample, this clonotype turned up a few times. The chain has TRBV20-1 and TRBJ2-3; TRBD2 might be the D (6 bases). Germline CDR1 and CDR2: DFQATT and SNEGSKA (reference sequence). CDR3 length equals 14 residues. V gave up 6 bases and J gave up 2 bases, with 15 bases separating them. Written as DNA, the CDR3 is TGCAGTGCATCCGGGACTTCTTACACAGATACGCAGTATTTT. Translation gives CSASGTSYTDTQYF.

The chain links TRBV30 to TRBJ1-1, with D possibly being TRBD1 (6 bases). V shed 5 bases and J shed 0 bases, with 22 bases lying between them. The CDR3 consists of 17 residues. Germline CDR1 reads GTSNPN; CDR2 reads SVGIG (reference sequence). This chain's CDR3 is CAWAFGSGHRMNTEAFF. CDR3 DNA: TGTGCCTGGGCCTTCGGGTCGGGACACCGCATGAACACTGAAGCTTTCTTT. Combining the CDR3 with reference TRBV30 and TRBJ1-1 gives the whole variable domain SQTIHQWPATLVQPVGSPLSLECTVEGTSNPNLYWYRQAAGRGLQLLFYSVGIGQISSEVPQNLSASRPQDRQFILSSKKLLLSDSGFYLCAWAFGSGHRMNTEAFFGQGTRLTVV.

This clonotype turned up a few times. The V gene is TRBV28, the J gene TRBJ2-2; tentatively, D is TRBD2 (5 bases). CDR3 length: 14 residues. V lost 7 bases and J lost 5, with 14 bases in between. Per germline, CDR1 MDHEN and CDR2 SYDVKM. CDR3 nucleotide sequence: TGTGCCAGCACCCCACTGAGGGAGACCGGGGAGCTGTTTTTT. This translates into CASTPLRETGELFF.

The rearrangement links TRBV20-1 to TRBJ1-4; D unclear. Trimming left V 4 bases short and J 0 bases short, with 9 bases between. Germline V gene lookup returns CDR1 DFQATT and CDR2 SNEGSKA (reference sequence). CDR3 length equals 14 residues. Here the CDR3 reads CSATKGATNEKLFF. The DNA of the CDR3 is TGCAGTGCTACAAAGGGTGCAACTAATGAAAAACTGTTTTTT.

This rearrangement joins TRBV27 to TRBJ1-1; 8 nucleotides match TRBD1. CDR3 length equals 16 residues. Germline V CDR1 and CDR2: MNHEY, SMNVEV (reference sequence). V gave up 4 bases and J gave up 7 bases; unmatched junction bases: 14. The CDR3 loop is CASSSETDRGQLEAFF. CDR3 DNA: TGTGCCAGCAGTTCCGAGACCGACAGGGGCCAACTTGAAGCTTTCTTT.

Ten or more counts support this clonotype. The chain joins TRBV10-2 to TRBJ2-4; D might be TRBD2 (5 bases). Per germline, CDR1 WSHSY and CDR2 SAAADI. The CDR3 loop spans 16 amino acids. Deletions cut 2 bases from V and 0 bases from J, with 11 bases between. The CDR3 DNA sequence: TGCGCCAGCAGTGAGGGGGAAGGACTAGCCAAAAACATTCAGTACTTC. Amino acids: CASSEGEGLAKNIQYF.

This clonotype was counted many times. The rearrangement links TRBV12-3 or TRBV12-4 to TRBJ1-1, with a possible D match to TRBD1 (5 bases). The V gene lost 6 bases and the J gene lost 1 base, with 12 bases spanning the gap. The length of the CDR3 is 14 residues. The DNA of the CDR3 is TGTGCCAGCAGCCCTAGACAGAAGAACACTGAAGCTTTCTTT. It specifies CASSPRQKNTEAFF.

This clonotype was detected a few times. This chain connects TRBV27 to TRBJ2-7, with D perhaps matching TRBD1 (6 bases). The ends were cut back, 5 bases at V and 0 bases at J, with 17 bases in the middle. Germline CDR1 is MNHEY and CDR2 is SMNVEV (reference sequence). This CDR3 is 16 amino acids long. The CDR3 spells CASSINRDTFSYEQYF. The DNA of the CDR3 is TGTGCCAGCAGTATAAACCGGGACACCTTCTCCTACGAGCAGTACTTC.

Many counts were recorded for this clonotype. The rearrangement links TRBV20-1 to TRBJ2-5, with no clear D. The V end was cut by 3 bases, the J end by 6 bases, with 5 bases between. The CDR3 extends over 10 amino acids. Germline V gives CDR1 DFQATT, CDR2 SNEGSKA (reference sequence). In nucleotides, the CDR3 is TGCAGTGCTAGTAGGCAGACCCAGTACTTC. Amino acids: CSASRQTQYF.

V and J are TRBV7-8 and TRBJ2-1; D is perhaps TRBD1 or TRBD2 (5 bases each). Trimming removed 5 bases at V and 4 bases at J, with 18 bases between. Per germline, CDR1 SGHVS and CDR2 FQNEAQ. The CDR3 runs 16 residues. CDR3 sequence: CASSNYRDPLYNEQFF. The CDR3 DNA reads as TGTGCCAGCAGCAACTACCGGGACCCTTTATACAATGAGCAGTTCTTC.

The genes are TRBV20-1 and TRBJ1-5, with a weak D call TRBD1 (6 bases). V was cut by 3 bases and J by 0 bases, with 9 bases left in between. Germline CDR1 is DFQATT and CDR2 is SNEGSKA (reference sequence). The CDR3 sequence is 14 residues long. The chain's CDR3 is CSASDRYSNQPQHF. CDR3 nucleotides: TGCAGTGCTAGTGACAGGTATAGCAATCAGCCCCAGCATTTT.

This clonotype has just a few counts. The chain joins TRBV7-2 to TRBJ2-5; D unresolved. Germline CDR1 is SGHTA and CDR2 is FQGNSA. The CDR3 runs 15 residues. V was trimmed by 1 base and J by 2 bases, leaving 11 bases between them. The CDR3 DNA sequence: TGTGCCAGCAGCTTAGACCCCGCCAGACAAGAGACCCAGTACTTC. It is translated as CASSLDPARQETQYF. Full variable domain (outside the CDR3, taken from reference TRBV7-2 and TRBJ2-5): GAGVSQSPSNKVTEKGKDVELRCDPISGHTALYWYRQSLGQGLEFLIYFQGNSAPDKSGLPSDRFSAERTGGSVSTLTIQRTQQEDSAVYLCASSLDPARQETQYFGPGTRLLVL.

This clonotype has more than one count but fewer than ten. The rearrangement uses TRBV10-3 and TRBJ2-2; D might be TRBD2 (6 bases). The CDR3 runs to 14 residues. Germline CDR1 is ENHRY and CDR2 is SYGVKD. Between the trimmed V and J ends, which lost 5 bases and 1 base, there was a span of 8 bases. The CDR3 loop is CAISNSGNTGELFF. CDR3 DNA: TGTGCCATCAGTAATAGCGGGAACACCGGGGAGCTGTTTTTT.

The chain joins TRBV6-5 to TRBJ2-1; 9 bases match TRBD2. The germline V gene has CDR1 MNHEY and CDR2 SVGAGI. Trimming took 2 bases from V and 5 from J; bases not matched to a gene: 4. This CDR3 is built from 15 residues. CDR3: CASSYLPSGNNEQFF. The CDR3 bases are TGTGCCAGCAGTTACCTGCCTAGCGGGAACAATGAGCAGTTCTTC.

The gene calls are TRBV20-1 and TRBJ2-1; TRBD2 aligns across 8 bases. This CDR3 has 15 amino acids. Germline V gene lookup returns CDR1 DFQATT and CDR2 SNEGSKA (reference sequence). Trimming at V came to 0 bases and at J to 3 bases, leaving 4 bases not matched to a gene. CDR3 in DNA: TGCAGTGCTAGAGAATATAGCGGGAACTACAATGAGCAGTTCTTC. It is translated as CSAREYSGNYNEQFF.